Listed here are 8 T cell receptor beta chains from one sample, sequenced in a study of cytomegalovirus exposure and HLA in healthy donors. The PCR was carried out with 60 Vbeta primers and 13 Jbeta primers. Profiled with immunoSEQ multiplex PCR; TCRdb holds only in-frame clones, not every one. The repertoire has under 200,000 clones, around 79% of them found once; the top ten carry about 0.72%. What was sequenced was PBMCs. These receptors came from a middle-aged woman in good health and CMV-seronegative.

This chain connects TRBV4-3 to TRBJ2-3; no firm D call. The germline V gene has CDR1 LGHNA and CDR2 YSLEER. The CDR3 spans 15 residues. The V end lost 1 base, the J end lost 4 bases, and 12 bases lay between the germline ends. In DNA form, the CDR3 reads TGCGCCAGCAGCCAAGGCGTAGGCGGAGCAGATACGCAGTATTTT. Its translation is CASSQGVGGADTQYF.

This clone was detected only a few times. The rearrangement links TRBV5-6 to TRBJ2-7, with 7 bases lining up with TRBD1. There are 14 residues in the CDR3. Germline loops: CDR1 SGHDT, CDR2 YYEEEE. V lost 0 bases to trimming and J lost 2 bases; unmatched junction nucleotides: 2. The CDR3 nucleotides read TGTGCCAGCAGCTTGGGGGGACAGACCTACGAGCAGTACTTC. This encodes CASSLGGQTYEQYF.

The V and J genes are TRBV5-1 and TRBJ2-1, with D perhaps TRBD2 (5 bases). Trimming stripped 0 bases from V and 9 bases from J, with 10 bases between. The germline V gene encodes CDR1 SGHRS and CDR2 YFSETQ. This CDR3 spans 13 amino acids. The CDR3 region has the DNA TGCGCCAGCAGCTTGGCAACGGGGAGTGAGCAGTTCTTC. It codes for CASSLATGSEQFF. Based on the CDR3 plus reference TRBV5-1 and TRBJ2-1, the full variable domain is KAGVTQTPRYLIKTRGQQVTLSCSPISGHRSVSWYQQTPGQGLQFLFEYFSETQRNKGNFPGRFSGRQFSNSRSEMNVSTLELGDSALYLCASSLATGSEQFFGPGTRLTVL.

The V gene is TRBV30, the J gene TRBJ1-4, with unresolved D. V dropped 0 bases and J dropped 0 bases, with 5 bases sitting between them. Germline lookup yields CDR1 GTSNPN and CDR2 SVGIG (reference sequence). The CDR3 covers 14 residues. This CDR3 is CAWSVGATNEKLFF. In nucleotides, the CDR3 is TGTGCCTGGAGTGTCGGGGCAACTAATGAAAAACTGTTTTTT.

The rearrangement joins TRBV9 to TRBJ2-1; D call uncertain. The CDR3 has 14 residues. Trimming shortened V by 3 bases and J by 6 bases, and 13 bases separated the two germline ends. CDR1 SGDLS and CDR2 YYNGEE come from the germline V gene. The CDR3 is CASSANFGSNEQFF. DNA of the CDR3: TGTGCCAGCAGCGCGAACTTCGGGTCCAATGAGCAGTTCTTC.

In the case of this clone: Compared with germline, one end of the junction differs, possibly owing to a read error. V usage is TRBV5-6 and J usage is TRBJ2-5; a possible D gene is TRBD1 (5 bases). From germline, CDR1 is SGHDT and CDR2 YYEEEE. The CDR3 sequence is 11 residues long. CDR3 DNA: TGTGCCAGCAGCTTTGGGGCAGAACCGGACTTC. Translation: CASSFGAEPDF.

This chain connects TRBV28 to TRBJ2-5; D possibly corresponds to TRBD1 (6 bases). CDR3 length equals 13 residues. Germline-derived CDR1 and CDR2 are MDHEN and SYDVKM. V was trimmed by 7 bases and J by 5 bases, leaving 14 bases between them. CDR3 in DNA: TGTGCCAGCATTCCGGGGACACAGGAGACCCAGTACTTC. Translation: CASIPGTQETQYF.

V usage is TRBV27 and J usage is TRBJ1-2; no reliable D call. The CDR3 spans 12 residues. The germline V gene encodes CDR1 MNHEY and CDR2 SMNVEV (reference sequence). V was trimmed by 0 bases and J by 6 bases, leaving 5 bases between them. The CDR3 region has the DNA TGTGCCAGCAGTTTATCAGGAGATGGCTACACCTTC. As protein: CASSLSGDGYTF.